This T cell receptor beta chain appears in the sequencing data of a study of cytomegalovirus exposure and HLA in healthy donors. Trimming removed 4 bases from V and 4 bases from J, with 13 bases in between. Germline loops: CDR1 MNHEY, CDR2 SVGAGI. This CDR3 is built from 14 residues. The donors were members of the validation cohort comprising over a hundred subjects, separate from the approximately 710-subject first cohort. Sequenced by immunoSEQ multiplex PCR; TCRdb stores in-frame clones only, minus some. The sample carries under 200,000 clones, approximately 78% recorded once. Study results and limitations: The authors enumerated 150 to 200 TCR beta chains as linked to cytomegalovirus.

About this clone itself: Antigen: not known.

Sample: PBMCs. The sequence was collected from a woman in her twenties or thirties in good health and CMV-seronegative. The chain employs TRBV6-5 and TRBJ1-1; tentatively, D is TRBD1 (6 bases). The CDR3 nucleotides read TGTGCCAGCAGTTCCAGGACAGTTTCCACTGAAGCTTTCTTT. Translating gives CASSSRTVSTEAFF.